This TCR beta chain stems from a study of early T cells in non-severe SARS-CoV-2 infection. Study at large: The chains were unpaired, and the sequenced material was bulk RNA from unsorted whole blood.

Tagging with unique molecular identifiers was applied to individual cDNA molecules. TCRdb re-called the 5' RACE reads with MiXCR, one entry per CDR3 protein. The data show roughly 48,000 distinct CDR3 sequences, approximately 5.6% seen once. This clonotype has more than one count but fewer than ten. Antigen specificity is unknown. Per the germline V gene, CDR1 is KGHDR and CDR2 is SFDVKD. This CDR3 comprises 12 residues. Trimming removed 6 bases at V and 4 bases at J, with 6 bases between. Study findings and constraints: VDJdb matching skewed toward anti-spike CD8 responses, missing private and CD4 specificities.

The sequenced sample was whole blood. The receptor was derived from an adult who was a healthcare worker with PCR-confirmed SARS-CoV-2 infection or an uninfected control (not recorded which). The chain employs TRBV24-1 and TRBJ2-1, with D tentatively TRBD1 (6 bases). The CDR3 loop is CATSTGYNEQFF. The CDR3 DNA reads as TGTGCCACCAGTACAGGGTACAATGAGCAGTTCTTC.